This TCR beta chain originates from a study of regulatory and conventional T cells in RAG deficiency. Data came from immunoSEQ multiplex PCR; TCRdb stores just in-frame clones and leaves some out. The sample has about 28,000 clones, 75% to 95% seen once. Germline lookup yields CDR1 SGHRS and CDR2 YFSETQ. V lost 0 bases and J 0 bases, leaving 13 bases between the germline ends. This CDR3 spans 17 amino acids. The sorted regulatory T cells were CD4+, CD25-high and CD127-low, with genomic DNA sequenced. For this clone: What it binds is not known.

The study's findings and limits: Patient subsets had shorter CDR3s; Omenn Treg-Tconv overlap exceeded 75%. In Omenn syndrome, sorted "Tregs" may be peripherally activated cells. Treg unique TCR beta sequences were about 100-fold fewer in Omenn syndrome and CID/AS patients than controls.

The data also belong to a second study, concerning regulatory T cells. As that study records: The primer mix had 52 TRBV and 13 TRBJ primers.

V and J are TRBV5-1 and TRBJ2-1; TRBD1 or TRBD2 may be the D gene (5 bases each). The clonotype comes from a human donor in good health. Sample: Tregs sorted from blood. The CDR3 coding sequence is TGCGCCAGCAGCTTGGAGGGGAGAGGAAGCTCCTACAATGAGCAGTTCTTC. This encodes CASSLEGRGSSYNEQFF.